This section outlines one T cell receptor beta chain sequence together with its context. This sample was taken from a study of blood T cell repertoires in COVID-19. Sequencing used immunoSEQ multiplex PCR; TCRdb keeps in-frame clones, though not all of them. Of some 43,000 clones in the sample, approximately 84% are singletons; the top ten hold roughly 4.4%. Germline V gene sequence: CDR1 ENHRY, CDR2 SYGVKD. The J segment lost 2 bases and the V segment lost 3 bases, leaving 11 bases of the junction unmatched. This CDR3 spans 18 amino acids. This TCR was recovered from a man aged 50 to 59 with active COVID-19. Sample: peripheral blood. The V call is TRBV10-3, the J call TRBJ2-3; 10 nucleotides agree with TRBD2. As DNA, the CDR3 is TGTGCCATCAGTGACAGGTCCTCAGCGGGGGGGACCACAGATACGCAGTATTTT. Its translation: CAISDRSSAGGTTDTQYF.